This T cell receptor beta chain was obtained from a study of control samples from healthy donors and cancer patients. TCRdb's copy holds only in-frame clones and misses some; the assay was immunoSEQ multiplex PCR. The table lists roughly 130,000 clones, 88% of them singletons. Sequencing input: blood. The receptor was isolated from a man over 45 in good health.

CDR3 bases: TGCGCCAGCAGCCCCGGACTAGCAAGCACAGATACGCAGTATTTT. Protein product: CASSPGLASTDTQYF. The chain carries TRBV5-1 and TRBJ2-3, with 8 bases matching TRBD2. The CDR3 is 15 residues long. CDR1 and CDR2 from the germline V gene are SGHRS and YFSETQ. Trimming took 4 bases from V and 0 from J; bases not matched to a gene: 4. The full variable domain, with the rest looked up from reference TRBV5-1 and TRBJ2-3, is KAGVTQTPRYLIKTRGQQVTLSCSPISGHRSVSWYQQTPGQGLQFLFEYFSETQRNKGNFPGRFSGRQFSNSRSEMNVSTLELGDSALYLCASSPGLASTDTQYFGPGTRLTVL.